What follows are 20 T cell receptor beta chains derived from one specimen sequenced in a study of cytomegalovirus exposure and HLA in healthy donors. Use of 60 Vbeta and 13 Jbeta primers characterized the PCR. The assay was immunoSEQ multiplex PCR, and TCRdb's table has in-frame clones only and misses some. The repertoire holds roughly 120,000 clones, approximately 73% seen once, with around 7.7% in the top ten. Sequencing input: PBMCs. Source of these receptors: a man aged 35-49 years in good health and CMV-seronegative.

V is TRBV15 and J is TRBJ2-7, with D possibly matching TRBD1 (6 bases). Germline-derived CDR1 and CDR2 are LNHNV and YYDKDF (reference sequence). Trimming took 0 bases from V and 2 from J, leaving 14 bases between them. The CDR3 covers 16 residues. As DNA, the CDR3 is TGTGCCACCAGCAGAGATTTGAGTACAGGGACCTACGAGCAGTACTTC. Amino acids: CATSRDLSTGTYEQYF.

The V call is TRBV5-1, the J call TRBJ2-1, with a possible D match to TRBD1 (7 bases). The germline V gene encodes CDR1 SGHRS and CDR2 YFSETQ. This CDR3 has 13 residues. V was clipped by 5 bases and J by 6 bases, with 12 bases between them. The CDR3 DNA is TGCGCCAGCAGTCAGGGGGGCACCAATGAGCAGTTCTTC. Translated, it gives CASSQGGTNEQFF.

This chain uses TRBV11-2 with TRBJ2-5; perhaps TRBD1 as D (7 bases). Trimming took 5 bases from V and 2 from J, leaving 15 bases between them. The CDR3 spans 15 residues. Germline V gene lookup returns CDR1 SGHAT and CDR2 FQNNGV. This chain's CDR3 is CASSVWRGQQETQYF. The CDR3 DNA reads TGTGCCAGCAGCGTCTGGAGGGGGCAGCAAGAGACCCAGTACTTC.

The CDR3 DNA reads as TGTGCCAGCAGCTTCGCGCCTACAGGGATAATAACTAACTATGGCTACACCTTC. It specifies CASSFAPTGIITNYGYTF. The J gene is TRBJ1-2, the V gene TRBV7-9; tentatively, D is TRBD1 (6 bases). This CDR3 comprises 18 residues. Trimming removed 3 bases from V and 0 bases from J, with 20 bases in between. Germline V gene sequence: CDR1 SEHNR, CDR2 FQNEAQ (reference sequence). The complete variable domain, with remaining parts taken from reference TRBV7-9 and TRBJ1-2, reads DTGVSQNPRHKITKRGQNVTFRCDPISEHNRLYWYRQTLGQGPEFLTYFQNEAQLEKSRLLSDRFSAERPKGSFSTLEIQRTEQGDSAMYLCASSFAPTGIITNYGYTFGSGTRLTVV.

The chain employs TRBV15 and TRBJ2-1, with unresolved D. CDR1 LNHNV and CDR2 YYDKDF come from the germline V gene (reference sequence). The CDR3 is 12 amino acids. The V end was cut by 4 bases, the J end by 8 bases, with 9 bases between. The CDR3 nucleotides are TGTGCCACCAGCACGGTGGAGCATGAGCAGTTCTTC. It encodes CATSTVEHEQFF.

The chain combines TRBV11-1 with TRBJ2-2; D is perhaps TRBD1 (5 bases). The CDR3 spans 14 residues. V lost 5 bases and J lost 6, with 13 bases in between. Germline loops: CDR1 SGHAT, CDR2 FQDESV (reference sequence). CDR3 amino acids: CASSRGLGAGELFF. The CDR3, as DNA: TGTGCCAGCAGCCGAGGATTAGGGGCCGGGGAGCTGTTTTTT.

This chain joins TRBV6-5 and TRBJ1-2, with a possible D match to TRBD1 (6 bases). Germline CDR1 reads MNHEY; CDR2 reads SVGAGI. The CDR3 spans 15 residues. V was trimmed by 0 bases and J by 8 bases, leaving 16 bases between them. The CDR3, as DNA: TGTGCCAGCAGTTACTCGAGCAGGCCGGGGGGCGGCTACACCTTC. Its translation: CASSYSSRPGGGYTF.

The rearrangement links TRBV29-1 to TRBJ2-3; 12 nucleotides line up with TRBD2. This CDR3 is 12 amino acids long. Germline V lookup: CDR1 SQVTM, CDR2 ANQGSEA. With 7 bases clipped from V and 6 bases from J, the junction kept 2 bases outside the gene matches. The CDR3 DNA follows: TGCAGCGGACTAGCGGGGGTGGATACGCAGTATTTT. Its translation is CSGLAGVDTQYF.

The chain has TRBV6-5 and TRBJ2-7; tentatively, D is TRBD2 (5 bases). Trimming removed 11 bases from V and 1 base from J, with 18 bases in between. This CDR3 has 14 amino acids. Per the germline V gene, CDR1 is MNHEY and CDR2 is SVGAGI. The CDR3 coding sequence is TGTGCCGTGTCACTCGGGGTCGAGTCCTACGAGCAGTACTTC. Residues: CAVSLGVESYEQYF.

The V call is TRBV4-3, the J call TRBJ2-6, with unresolved D. Trimming took off 0 bases at V and 1 base at J, with 10 bases between the two ends. CDR3 size: 17 residues. The germline gives CDR1 LGHNA, CDR2 YSLEER. The CDR3 coding sequence is TGCGCCAGCAGCCAAGAAGCTTCCGCGTCTGGGGCCAACGTCCTGACTTTC. This translates into CASSQEASASGANVLTF.

This clone was counted a few times. Written as DNA, the CDR3 is TGTGCCTGGAGCGGGCGGGGGGTCCAGCATTTT. Residues: CAWSGRGVQHF. The rearrangement uses TRBV30 and TRBJ1-5, with a possible D match to TRBD1 (5 bases). Trimming pared 3 bases from V and 12 bases from J, leaving 12 bases between. Germline loops: CDR1 GTSNPN, CDR2 SVGIG (reference sequence). The CDR3 is 11 amino acids.

V is TRBV19 and J is TRBJ2-5; D may be TRBD2 (5 bases). Germline values: CDR1 LNHDA, CDR2 SQIVND (reference sequence). This CDR3 comprises 12 residues. V was clipped by 6 bases and J by 7 bases, with 12 bases between them. DNA for the CDR3: TGTGCCAGTAGGACGGGCGAGGGGACCCAGTACTTC. It specifies CASRTGEGTQYF. The full variable domain, in which reference TRBV19 and TRBJ2-5 provide the parts outside the CDR3, is DGGITQSPKYLFRKEGQNVTLSCEQNLNHDAMYWYRQDPGQGLRLIYYSQIVNDFQKGDIAEGYSVSREKKESFPLTVTSAQKNPTAFYLCASRTGEGTQYFGPGTRLLVL.

The genes are TRBV18 and TRBJ1-3, with D perhaps TRBD1 (6 bases). Germline lookup yields CDR1 KGHSH and CDR2 LQKENI. The CDR3 is 16 residues long. Trimming took off 6 bases at V and 0 bases at J, with 15 bases between the two ends. The CDR3 coding sequence is TGTGCCAGCTCCCAGGACAGCACGGACTCTGGAAACACCATATATTTT. Amino acid sequence: CASSQDSTDSGNTIYF.

This clone turned up a few times. This rearrangement joins TRBV5-1 to TRBJ2-5, with TRBD1 matching over 9 bases. After removal of 0 bases from V and 4 bases from J, the junction contained 4 bases not matched to a gene. The length of the CDR3 is 15 residues. Germline values: CDR1 SGHRS, CDR2 YFSETQ. CDR3 amino acids: CASSLGTGATETQYF. CDR3 nucleotide sequence: TGCGCCAGCAGCTTGGGGACAGGGGCGACAGAGACCCAGTACTTC. Together with reference TRBV5-1 and TRBJ2-5, the CDR3 gives the full variable domain: KAGVTQTPRYLIKTRGQQVTLSCSPISGHRSVSWYQQTPGQGLQFLFEYFSETQRNKGNFPGRFSGRQFSNSRSEMNVSTLELGDSALYLCASSLGTGATETQYFGPGTRLLVL.

The chain has TRBV5-1 and TRBJ2-7; 14 nucleotides align to TRBD2. V trimming: 4 bases; J trimming: 3 bases; junction bases outside the gene matches: 6. The germline CDR1 and CDR2 sequences are SGHRS and YFSETQ. The CDR3 runs to 16 residues. The CDR3 nucleotides read TGCGCCAGCAGCCCGGAGGGACTAGCGGGGGACTACGAGCAGTACTTC. Protein product: CASSPEGLAGDYEQYF. Looking up the rest from reference TRBV5-1 and TRBJ2-7 gives the full variable domain: KAGVTQTPRYLIKTRGQQVTLSCSPISGHRSVSWYQQTPGQGLQFLFEYFSETQRNKGNFPGRFSGRQFSNSRSEMNVSTLELGDSALYLCASSPEGLAGDYEQYFGPGTRLTVT.

This clone has only a few counts. V and J are TRBV10-3 and TRBJ2-5; D not certain. CDR3 length equals 14 residues. V dropped 0 bases and J dropped 2 bases, with 7 bases sitting between them. CDR1 is ENHRY and CDR2 is SYGVKD in the germline V gene. The CDR3 here is CAISESTIQETQYF. CDR3 in DNA: TGTGCCATCAGTGAGTCTACAATTCAAGAGACCCAGTACTTC.

The chain joins TRBV5-1 to TRBJ2-6; D is undetermined. Per germline, CDR1 SGHRS and CDR2 YFSETQ. The CDR3 has 15 residues. V shed 4 bases and J shed 0 bases, with 8 bases lying between them. In DNA, the CDR3 is TGCGCCAGCAGCCGCACAGACTCTGGGGCCAACGTCCTGACTTTC. Amino acid sequence: CASSRTDSGANVLTF.

This chain joins TRBV6-5 and TRBJ2-1; 7 bases are a match to TRBD2. CDR1 is MNHEY, CDR2 SVGAGI, per germline. V shed 8 bases, J shed 8 bases, and the junction held 9 bases outside the gene matches. CDR3 length equals 13 residues. CDR3 nucleotides: TGTGCCAGCTTCCGGGACTACGCACATGAGCAGTTCTTC. It translates to CASFRDYAHEQFF.

This CDR3 reads CASGTGEDLKLFF. In nucleotides, the CDR3 is TGTGCCAGCGGGACAGGGGAGGACTTGAAACTGTTTTTT. The chain links TRBV7-9 to TRBJ1-4; 10 bases are shared with TRBD1. The CDR3 spans 13 residues. V lost 8 bases, J lost 11 bases, and 8 bases stayed unmatched. Germline-derived CDR1 and CDR2 are SEHNR and FQNEAQ (reference sequence).

This chain joins TRBV6-4 and TRBJ1-5; D is undetermined. Trimming removed 5 bases at V and 0 bases at J, with 8 bases between. CDR1 and CDR2 from the germline V gene are MRHNA and SNTAGT. This CDR3 comprises 14 residues. CDR3 coding DNA: TGTGCCAGCAGTCGAGAATATAGCAATCAGCCCCAGCATTTT. It translates to CASSREYSNQPQHF.